The 4 T cell receptor beta chains given below trace back to one sample, sequenced in a study of response to subunit inactivated influenza vaccine. TCRdb ran MiXCR on the RT-PCR reads and lists one entry per CDR3 protein. The table has 300,000 to 350,000 distinct CDR3 sequences, about 20% seen once. The starting material was PBMCs from blood, obtained 21 months after vaccination. The source of these receptors is a man aged 45 to 75 who received an inactivated influenza vaccine.

The CDR3 bases are TGTGCCACCAGTGATCGGGACAGGGGCAACACCGGGGAGCTGTTTTTT. This sequence encodes CATSDRDRGNTGELFF. The chain recombines TRBV24-1 with TRBJ2-2; 10 nucleotides match TRBD1. Germline V gene sequence: CDR1 KGHDR, CDR2 SFDVKD. The CDR3 runs to 16 residues. V gave up 3 bases and J gave up 2 bases; unmatched junction bases: 2.

This sequence joins TRBV11-2 and TRBJ1-5; 9 bases fit TRBD1. CDR1 is SGHAT, CDR2 FQNNGV, per germline. CDR3 size: 18 residues. Germline trimming cut 5 bases from V and 6 bases from J; bases unmatched to any gene: 17. The CDR3 spells CASSLNLIQTGGVQPQHF. CDR3 DNA sequence: TGTGCCAGCAGCCTAAACCTAATACAGACAGGGGGGGTTCAGCCCCAGCATTTT.

This chain connects TRBV12-3 or TRBV12-4 to TRBJ2-6, with unresolved D. V lost 6 bases and J lost 0, with 9 bases in between. The CDR3 extends over 15 amino acids. CDR3: CASSRTSSGANVLTF. The DNA of the CDR3 is TGTGCCAGCAGCCGTACGAGCTCTGGGGCCAACGTCCTGACTTTC.

V gene TRBV20-1 combines with J gene TRBJ1-1, with D perhaps matching TRBD1 (6 bases). Trimming removed 3 bases from V and 9 bases from J, with 11 bases in between. The V gene's germline CDR1 is DFQATT and CDR2 SNEGSKA (reference sequence). The CDR3 extends over 11 amino acids. CDR3 sequence (DNA): TGCAGTGCTAGGGAACAGGGTAAAGCTTTCTTT. Protein: CSAREQGKAFF.